This entry describes one TCR beta chain. The data belong to a study of technical replicates of blood from several donors. The repertoire was sequenced with immunoSEQ multiplex PCR; TCRdb's copy has only in-frame clones and lacks some. This sample has roughly 60,000 clones, with approximately 90% found just once. Germline lookup yields CDR1 SNHLY and CDR2 FYNNEI. V was trimmed by 5 bases and J by 4 bases, leaving 11 bases between them. The CDR3 totals 13 residues. What was sequenced was PBMCs. This receptor was identified in a human donor in good health. Some clones in this sample may be carry-over from other donors' samples. The chain employs TRBV2 and TRBJ1-2; tentative D call: TRBD1 (6 bases). CDR3 sequence: CASSPQGGYGYTF. CDR3 nucleotide sequence: TGTGCCAGCAGTCCACAGGGCGGCTATGGCTACACCTTC.